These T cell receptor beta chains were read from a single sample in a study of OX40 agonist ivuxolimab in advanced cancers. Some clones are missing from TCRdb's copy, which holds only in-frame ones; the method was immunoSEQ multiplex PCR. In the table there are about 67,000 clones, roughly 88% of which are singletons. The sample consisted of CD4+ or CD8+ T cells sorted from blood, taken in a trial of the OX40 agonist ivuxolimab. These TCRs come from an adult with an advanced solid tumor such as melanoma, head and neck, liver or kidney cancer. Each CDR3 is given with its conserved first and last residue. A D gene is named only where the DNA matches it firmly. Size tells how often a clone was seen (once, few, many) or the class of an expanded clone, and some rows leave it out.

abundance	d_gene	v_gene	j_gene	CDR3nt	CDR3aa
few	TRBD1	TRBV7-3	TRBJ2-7	TGTGCCAGCAGCCTCAAAACGATTGACAGGGGAGTTTTCTACGAGCAGTACTTC	CASSLKTIDRGVFYEQYF
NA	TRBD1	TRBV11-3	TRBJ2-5	TGTGCCAGCAGCCTCAGAGGACAGGGCCACCAAGAGACCCAGTACTTC	CASSLRGQGHQETQYF
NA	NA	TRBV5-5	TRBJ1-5	TGTGCCAGCAGCCCCGTGGCATGGACCCATTTCAATCAGCCCCAGCATTTT	CASSPVAWTHFNQPQHF
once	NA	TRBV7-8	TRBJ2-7	TGTGCCAGCAGCTCCCCCCCAGACGGGAACTACGAGCAGTACTTC	CASSSPPDGNYEQYF
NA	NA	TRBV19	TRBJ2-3	TGTGCCAGTAGTCCTTTTGGGCCCAGCACAGATACGCAGTATTTT	CASSPFGPSTDTQYF
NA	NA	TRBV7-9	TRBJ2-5	TGTGCCAGCAGCCGTGGGGGGCACCTCCAAGAGACCCAGTACTTC	CASSRGGHLQETQYF
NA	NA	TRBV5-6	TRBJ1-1	TGTGCCAGCAGCCCCCAGGTAAAGGTGAACACTGAAGCTTTCTTT	CASSPQVKVNTEAFF
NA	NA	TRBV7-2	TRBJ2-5	TGTGCCAGCAGCTTAGGGGGCGCCCAAGAGACCCAGTACTTC	CASSLGGAQETQYF
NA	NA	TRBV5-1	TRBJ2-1	TGCGCCAGCAGCTCGTACTTCTACAATGAGCAGTTCTTC	CASSSYFYNEQFF
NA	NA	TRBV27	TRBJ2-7	TGTGCCAGCAGTCCCCCGCGACTAGATGGTTCCGAGCAGTACTTC	CASSPPRLDGSEQYF
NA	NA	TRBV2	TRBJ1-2	TGTGCCAGCACCTGGGTTGAGGGCGTAGGCGGCTACACCTTC	CASTWVEGVGGYTF
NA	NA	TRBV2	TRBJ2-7	TGTGCCAGCAGAACGACAGCTTACGAGCAGTACTTC	CASRTTAYEQYF
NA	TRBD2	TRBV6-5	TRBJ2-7	TGTGCCAGCAGAAAACTAGCGGGAGGTTCCTACGAGCAGTACTTC	CASRKLAGGSYEQYF
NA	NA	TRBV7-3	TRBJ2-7	TGTGCCAGCAGCTTATCAGCGGCTCACTCCTACGAGCAGTACTTC	CASSLSAAHSYEQYF
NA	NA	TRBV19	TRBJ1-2	TGTGCCAGTAGTATATTTCAGGGGTTGAACTATGGCTACACCTTC	CASSIFQGLNYGYTF
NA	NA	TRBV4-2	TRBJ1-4	TGTGCCAGCAGCCAAGATAGAACAGATAATGAAAAACTGTTTTTT	CASSQDRTDNEKLFF
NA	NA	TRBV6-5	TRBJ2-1	TGTGCCAGCAGTCTCACTAGAGTCAATGAGCAGTTCTTC	CASSLTRVNEQFF
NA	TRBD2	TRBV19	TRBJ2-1	TGTGCCAGTAGTTTCCAGGGGACTAGATCTTACAATGAGCAGTTCTTC	CASSFQGTRSYNEQFF
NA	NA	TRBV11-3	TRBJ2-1	TGTGCCAGCAGCTTAGGCGGAACAGTCTCCTACAATGAGCAGTTCTTC	CASSLGGTVSYNEQFF
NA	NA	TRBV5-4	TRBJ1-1	TGTGCCAGCAGCTTGGCAGGGATGGGCCCTCCGAACACTGAAGCTTTCTTT	CASSLAGMGPPNTEAFF
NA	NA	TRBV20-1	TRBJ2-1	TGCAGTGCTAGAGGAAACAGAGAGCAGTTCTTC	CSARGNREQFF
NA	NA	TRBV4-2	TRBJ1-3	TGTGCCAGCAGCCAAGTCAGCGTAGACTCTGGAAACACCATATATTTT	CASSQVSVDSGNTIYF
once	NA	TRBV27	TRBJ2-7	TGTGCCAGCAGTCGGAGTAGGGGGAGTGAGCAGTACTTC	CASSRSRGSEQYF
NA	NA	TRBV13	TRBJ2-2	TGTGCCAGCAGCTGGGACGCACGGAACACCGGGGAGCTGTTTTTT	CASSWDARNTGELFF
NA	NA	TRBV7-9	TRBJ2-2	TGTGCCAGCAGCCAAAACGGGGGACAGGGGGAGCTGTTTTTT	CASSQNGGQGELFF
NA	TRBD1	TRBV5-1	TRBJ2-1	TGCGCCAGCAGCGCCACCGGGACAGGGTCGTTTGAGCAGTTCTTC	CASSATGTGSFEQFF
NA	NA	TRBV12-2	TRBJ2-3	TGTGCAAGTCGCTTAGGGGGACCCGCCGCAGATACGCAGTATTTT	CASRLGGPAADTQYF
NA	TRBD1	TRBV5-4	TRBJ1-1	TGTGCCAGCAGCTATACTGACAGGGAGAACACTGAAGCTTTCTTT	CASSYTDRENTEAFF
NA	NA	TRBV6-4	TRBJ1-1	TGTGCCAGCAGTGTCTCGGGAGGCTCTGAAGCTTTCTTT	CASSVSGGSEAFF
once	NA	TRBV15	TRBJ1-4	TGTGCCACCAGCAGACCTACCAGGGTTTGGGGTGAAAAACTGTTTTTT	CATSRPTRVWGEKLFF
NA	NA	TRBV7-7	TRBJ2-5	TGTGCCAGCAGCTTAGGGCTAGCGAAACAAGAGACCCAGTACTTC	CASSLGLAKQETQYF
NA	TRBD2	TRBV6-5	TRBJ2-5	TGTGCCAGCAGTTACGGGTTCGGACTAGCGGAAGAGACCCAGTACTTC	CASSYGFGLAEETQYF
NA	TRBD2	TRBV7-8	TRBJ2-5	TGTGCCAGCAGCTCAAGCGGGAGCCCCGAGACCCAGTACTTC	CASSSSGSPETQYF
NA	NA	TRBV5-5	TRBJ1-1	TGTGCCAGCAGCTTGAATTACGGGGGAAATACTGAAGCTTTCTTT	CASSLNYGGNTEAFF
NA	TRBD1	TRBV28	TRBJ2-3	TGTGCCAGCAGTCCACAGGGGAGATTCACAGATACGCAGTATTTT	CASSPQGRFTDTQYF
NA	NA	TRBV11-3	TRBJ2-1	TGTGCCAGCAGCTTAGATTATAACAATGAGCAGTTCTTC	CASSLDYNNEQFF
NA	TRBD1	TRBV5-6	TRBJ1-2	TGTGCCAGCAGCTTGGAAGGGTGGACAGGGAAGACCTATGGCTACACCTTC	CASSLEGWTGKTYGYTF
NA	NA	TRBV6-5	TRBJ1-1	TGTGCCAGCCGGGGTCGGGGGCACACTGAAGCTTTCTTT	CASRGRGHTEAFF
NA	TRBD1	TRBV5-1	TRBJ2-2	TGCGCCAGCAGCTTGGGTCCAGGGGGCGCCGGGGAGCTGTTTTTT	CASSLGPGGAGELFF
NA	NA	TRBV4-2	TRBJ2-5	TGTGCCAGCAGCCAAGGGACAGCGTCGGAAGAGACCCAGTACTTC	CASSQGTASEETQYF
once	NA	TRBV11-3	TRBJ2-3	TGTGCCAGCAGCTTAGTTGCAGATACGCAGTATTTT	CASSLVADTQYF